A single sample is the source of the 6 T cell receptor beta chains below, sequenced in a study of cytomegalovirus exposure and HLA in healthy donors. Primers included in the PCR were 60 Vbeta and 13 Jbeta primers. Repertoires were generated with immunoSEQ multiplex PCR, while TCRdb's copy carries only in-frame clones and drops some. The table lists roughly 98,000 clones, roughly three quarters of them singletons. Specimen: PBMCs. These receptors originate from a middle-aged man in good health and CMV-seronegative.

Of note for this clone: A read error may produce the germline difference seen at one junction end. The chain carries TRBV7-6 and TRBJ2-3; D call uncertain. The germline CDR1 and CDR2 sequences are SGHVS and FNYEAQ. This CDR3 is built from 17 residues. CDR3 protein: CASSLEFGGLSTDAQYF. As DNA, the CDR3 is TGTGCCAGCAGCTTAGAGTTCGGTGGCTTAAGCACAGATGCGCAGTATTTT.

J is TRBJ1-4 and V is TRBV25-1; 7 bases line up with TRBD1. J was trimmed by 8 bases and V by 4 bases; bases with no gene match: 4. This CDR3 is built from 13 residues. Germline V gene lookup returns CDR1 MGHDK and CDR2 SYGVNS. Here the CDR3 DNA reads TGTGCCAGCAGTGTCCGGGACAGAGAAAAACTGTTTTTT. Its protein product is CASSVRDREKLFF.

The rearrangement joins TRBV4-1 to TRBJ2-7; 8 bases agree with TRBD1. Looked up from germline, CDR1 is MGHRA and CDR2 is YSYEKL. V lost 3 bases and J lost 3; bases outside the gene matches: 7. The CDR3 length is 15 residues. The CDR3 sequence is CASSHASTGVYEQYF. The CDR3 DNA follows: TGCGCCAGCAGCCACGCCTCGACAGGGGTCTACGAGCAGTACTTC.

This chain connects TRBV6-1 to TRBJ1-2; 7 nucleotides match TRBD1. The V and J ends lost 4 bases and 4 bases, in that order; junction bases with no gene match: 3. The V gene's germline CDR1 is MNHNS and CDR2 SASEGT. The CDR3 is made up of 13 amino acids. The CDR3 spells CASSVTGIYGYTF. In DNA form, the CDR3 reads TGTGCCAGCAGTGTGACAGGGATCTATGGCTACACCTTC.

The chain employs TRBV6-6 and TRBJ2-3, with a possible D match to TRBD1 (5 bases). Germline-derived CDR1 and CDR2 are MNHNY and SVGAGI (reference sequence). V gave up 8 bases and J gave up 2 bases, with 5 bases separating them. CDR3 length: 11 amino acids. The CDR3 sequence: CASGATDTQYF. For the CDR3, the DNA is TGTGCCAGCGGGGCCACAGATACGCAGTATTTT.

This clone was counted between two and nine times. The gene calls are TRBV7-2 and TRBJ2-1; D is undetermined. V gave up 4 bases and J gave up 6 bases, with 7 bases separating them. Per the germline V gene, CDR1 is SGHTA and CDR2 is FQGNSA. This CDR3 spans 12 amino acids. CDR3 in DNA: TGTGCCAGCAGCTCCCCCTTCAATGAGCAGTTCTTC. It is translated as CASSSPFNEQFF.